These 25 T cell receptor beta chains share one sample of origin, sequenced in a study of cytomegalovirus exposure and HLA in healthy donors. It was with 60 Vbeta and 13 Jbeta primers that the PCR ran. Only in-frame clones appear in the TCRdb table, and some are missing; sequencing was by immunoSEQ multiplex PCR. The sample has roughly 190,000 clones; more than 85% are singletons. Material: PBMCs. These receptors all come from a woman under 30 in good health and CMV-seronegative.

The chain joins TRBV27 to TRBJ2-7, with D maybe TRBD1 (7 bases). Germline CDR1 MNHEY, CDR2 SMNVEV (reference sequence). V was clipped by 8 bases and J by 2 bases, with 16 bases between them. The CDR3 has 14 residues. CDR3 sequence: CASRLGDRPYEQYF. The DNA for the CDR3 is TGTGCCAGCCGACTAGGGGACAGACCCTACGAGCAGTACTTC.

The V and J genes are TRBV7-8 and TRBJ2-7; tentatively, D is TRBD2 (6 bases). CDR3 length equals 15 residues. Trimming pared 5 bases from V and 1 base from J, leaving 15 bases between. Per the germline V gene, CDR1 is SGHVS and CDR2 is FQNEAQ. The CDR3 loop reads CASSPLGTGSYEQYF. As DNA, the CDR3 is TGTGCCAGCAGCCCCCTGGGGACTGGTTCCTACGAGCAGTACTTC.

CDR3 in DNA: TGTGCCAGCAGTTTGCTAGCGGCCTACCAAGAGACCCAGTACTTC. Protein sequence: CASSLLAAYQETQYF. The chain joins TRBV28 to TRBJ2-5, with 7 nucleotides matching TRBD2. Per germline, CDR1 MDHEN and CDR2 SYDVKM. Losses at the gene ends were 3 bases for V and 0 bases for J; bases not matched to a gene: 4. This CDR3 region has 15 residues.

This chain connects TRBV29-1 to TRBJ2-7; 9 nucleotides match TRBD1. The CDR3 contains 15 residues. The J segment lost 4 bases and the V segment lost 6 bases, leaving 13 bases of the junction unmatched. CDR1 is SQVTM and CDR2 is ANQGSEA in the germline V gene. The CDR3 nucleotides read TGCAGCGTGGGGAACAGGGGGCAAGGGTTTTACGAGCAGTACTTC. Translated: CSVGNRGQGFYEQYF.

The CDR3 nucleotides read TGTGCCAGCAGTCGGGACAGGGGTTCCGGGGAGCTGTTTTTT. Its protein is CASSRDRGSGELFF. This rearrangement joins TRBV14 to TRBJ2-2; 10 positions match TRBD1. The CDR3 length is 14 residues. Per germline, CDR1 SGHDN and CDR2 FVKESK. V trimming: 6 bases; J trimming: 6 bases; junction bases outside the gene matches: 4.

The V gene is TRBV6-5, the J gene TRBJ2-1, with D perhaps matching TRBD1 (5 bases). The V end was cut by 4 bases, the J end by 6 bases, with 16 bases between. The CDR3 length is 15 residues. Germline CDR1 and CDR2: MNHEY and SVGAGI. CDR3 in DNA: TGTGCCAGCAGTTGGTCGAGACAGTGGGCCAATGAGCAGTTCTTC. Protein sequence: CASSWSRQWANEQFF.

The chain employs TRBV29-1 and TRBJ1-1, with 7 bases matching TRBD1. The CDR3 has 13 amino acids. Germline loops: CDR1 SQVTM, CDR2 ANQGSEA. V lost 6 bases, J lost 2 bases, and 6 bases stayed unmatched. CDR3: CSVLQGFNTEAFF. DNA of the CDR3: TGCAGCGTCCTACAGGGGTTTAACACTGAAGCTTTCTTT.

The V call is TRBV5-4, the J call TRBJ2-5, with D possibly being TRBD1 (6 bases). Germline assignment: CDR1 SGHNT and CDR2 YYREEE (reference sequence). V was clipped by 1 base and J by 5 bases, with 12 bases between them. This CDR3 comprises 14 residues. CDR3: CASSLTGPEETQYF. The CDR3 DNA reads TGTGCCAGCAGCTTGACAGGGCCTGAGGAGACCCAGTACTTC.

This clone was seen only a few times. This chain joins TRBV19 and TRBJ2-2, with D possibly matching TRBD1 (6 bases). There are 17 residues in the CDR3. Germline V CDR1 and CDR2: LNHDA, SQIVND (reference sequence). V lost 5 bases, J lost 4 bases, and 20 bases lay in between. This CDR3 reads CASSSQGIIGSTGELFF. As DNA, the CDR3 is TGTGCCAGTAGTTCCCAGGGGATAATTGGGAGCACCGGGGAGCTGTTTTTT. Combining the CDR3 with reference TRBV19 and TRBJ2-2 gives the whole variable domain DGGITQSPKYLFRKEGQNVTLSCEQNLNHDAMYWYRQDPGQGLRLIYYSQIVNDFQKGDIAEGYSVSREKKESFPLTVTSAQKNPTAFYLCASSSQGIIGSTGELFFGEGSRLTVL.

CDR3 region: CASSTYGTLNTEAFF. CDR3 nucleotide sequence: TGTGCCAGTAGTACTTACGGGACACTGAACACTGAAGCTTTCTTT. The chain is built from TRBV19 and TRBJ1-1; a possible D gene is TRBD1 (6 bases). Germline V lookup: CDR1 LNHDA, CDR2 SQIVND (reference sequence). CDR3 length: 15 residues. Trimming pared 4 bases from V and 0 bases from J, leaving 12 bases between.

The chain has TRBV12-5 and TRBJ1-1; 9 bases map to TRBD1. Germline assignment: CDR1 LGHNT and CDR2 FRNRAP. V was clipped by 0 bases and J by 5 bases; unmatched bases: 4. This CDR3 is 15 amino acids long. CDR3 sequence (DNA): TGTGCTAGTGGTTTGGTCCACGGACAGGGGACTGAAGCTTTCTTT. It is translated as CASGLVHGQGTEAFF.

J is TRBJ2-1 and V is TRBV6-5; 9 bases are shared with TRBD2. This CDR3 is 14 amino acids long. The germline gives CDR1 MNHEY, CDR2 SVGAGI. V was pared by 7 bases and J by 0 bases, with 1 base of the junction left unmatched. CDR3 amino acids: CASIAGDSYNEQFF. Here the CDR3 DNA reads TGTGCCAGCATAGCGGGAGACTCCTACAATGAGCAGTTCTTC.

V gene TRBV6-5 combines with J gene TRBJ2-3; 7 bases match TRBD1. The trim removed 0 bases at V and 1 base at J, leaving 1 base unmatched. The CDR3 spans 15 residues. From germline, CDR1 is MNHEY and CDR2 SVGAGI. The CDR3 reads CASSYSGTGTDTQYF. CDR3 DNA sequence: TGTGCCAGCAGTTACTCGGGGACAGGCACAGATACGCAGTATTTT.

The V gene is TRBV19, the J gene TRBJ1-1; D is perhaps TRBD1 (5 bases). This CDR3 is 16 amino acids long. Between the trimmed V and J ends, which lost 6 bases and 4 bases, there was a span of 21 bases. CDR1 LNHDA and CDR2 SQIVND come from the germline V gene (reference sequence). CDR3 in amino acids: CASRKGGEGVGTEAFF. The CDR3 coding sequence is TGTGCCAGTAGGAAGGGAGGGGAGGGAGTCGGCACTGAAGCTTTCTTT. The full variable domain, its missing parts supplied by reference TRBV19 and TRBJ1-1, is DGGITQSPKYLFRKEGQNVTLSCEQNLNHDAMYWYRQDPGQGLRLIYYSQIVNDFQKGDIAEGYSVSREKKESFPLTVTSAQKNPTAFYLCASRKGGEGVGTEAFFGQGTRLTVV.

A remark on this clone: With only one base between it and a far larger clone, this is likely a read error. Other DNA sequences in the same sample also yield this CDR3. The rearrangement links TRBV30 to TRBJ1-2, with 7 bases lining up with TRBD1. Trimming cost V 3 bases and J 9 bases; bases outside gene matches: 13. Germline lookup yields CDR1 GTSNPN and CDR2 SVGIG (reference sequence). The CDR3 consists of 14 residues. This CDR3 is CAWSLGQPLGRYTF. CDR3 nucleotide sequence: TGTGCCTGGAGCCTGGGACAGCCACTCGGGCGCTACACCTTC. Supplemented by reference TRBV30 and TRBJ1-2, the full variable domain reads SQTIHQWPATLVQPVGSPLSLECTVEGTSNPNLYWYRQAAGRGLQLLFYSVGIGQISSEVPQNLSASRPQDRQFILSSKKLLLSDSGFYLCAWSLGQPLGRYTFGSGTRLTVV.

The genes are TRBV7-9 and TRBJ2-3, with a tentative D call TRBD1 (6 bases). Germline assignment: CDR1 SEHNR and CDR2 FQNEAQ (reference sequence). The CDR3 contains 16 residues. The germline V and J ends were trimmed by 5 bases and 0 bases, with 15 bases remaining between them. CDR3: CASSPGELISTDTQYF. CDR3 nucleotide sequence: TGTGCCAGCAGCCCAGGGGAGCTTATTAGCACAGATACGCAGTATTTT.

The chain carries TRBV5-1 and TRBJ2-3; maybe TRBD1 (5 bases). Germline CDR1 SGHRS, CDR2 YFSETQ. Between the trimmed V and J ends, which lost 3 bases and 1 base, there was a span of 18 bases. This CDR3 spans 17 amino acids. The CDR3 reads CASSSTAGPRGTDTQYF. In nucleotides, the CDR3 is TGCGCCAGCAGCTCGACAGCCGGGCCCCGAGGCACAGATACGCAGTATTTT. The full variable domain, its missing parts supplied by reference TRBV5-1 and TRBJ2-3, is KAGVTQTPRYLIKTRGQQVTLSCSPISGHRSVSWYQQTPGQGLQFLFEYFSETQRNKGNFPGRFSGRQFSNSRSEMNVSTLELGDSALYLCASSSTAGPRGTDTQYFGPGTRLTVL.

This clone has only one observation. The chain carries TRBV19 and TRBJ2-5, with D possibly matching TRBD2 (6 bases). The CDR3 is 16 amino acids. Germline V lookup: CDR1 LNHDA, CDR2 SQIVND (reference sequence). V was trimmed by 1 base and J by 2 bases, leaving 14 bases between them. In nucleotides, the CDR3 is TGTGCCAGTAGTATAGCAAGGAGACTAGGGCAAGAGACCCAGTACTTC. Translation gives CASSIARRLGQETQYF.

This sequence joins TRBV2 and TRBJ2-2; no clear D. V lost 4 bases and J 3 bases, leaving 12 bases between the germline ends. The CDR3 runs 15 residues. Germline CDR1 SNHLY, CDR2 FYNNEI. The CDR3 nucleotides are TGTGCCAGCAGTGTGGTGGGTCGGGACACCGGGGAGCTGTTTTTT. Its protein is CASSVVGRDTGELFF.

The chain is built from TRBV2 and TRBJ1-1, with 9 nucleotides matching TRBD1. The V gene's germline CDR1 is SNHLY and CDR2 FYNNEI. The CDR3 runs 15 residues. The V and J ends lost 4 bases and 4 bases, in that order; junction bases with no gene match: 7. The CDR3 loop reads CASSVSTGGVTEAFF. As DNA, the CDR3 is TGTGCCAGCAGTGTCTCGACAGGGGGGGTCACTGAAGCTTTCTTT.

V and J are TRBV5-1 and TRBJ2-5; 11 nucleotides agree with TRBD2. V trimming: 3 bases; J trimming: 2 bases; junction bases outside the gene matches: 3. Germline V gene lookup returns CDR1 SGHRS and CDR2 YFSETQ. The CDR3 consists of 15 residues. CDR3 amino acids: CASSWTSGSQETQYF. The CDR3 nucleotides read TGCGCCAGCAGCTGGACTAGCGGGTCGCAAGAGACCCAGTACTTC.

V and J are TRBV4-3 and TRBJ2-7, with 7 positions matching TRBD1. Germline CDR1 LGHNA, CDR2 YSLEER. Trimming at V came to 0 bases and at J to 2 bases, leaving 7 bases not matched to a gene. The CDR3 sequence is 16 residues long. The CDR3: CASSQDIRDSTYEQYF. In DNA form, the CDR3 reads TGCGCCAGCAGCCAAGATATCCGGGACAGTACCTACGAGCAGTACTTC.

The chain joins TRBV19 to TRBJ1-1; possible D gene TRBD1, 6 bases. Germline V gene lookup returns CDR1 LNHDA and CDR2 SQIVND (reference sequence). The germline V and J ends were trimmed by 6 bases and 5 bases, with 16 bases remaining between them. CDR3 length: 14 amino acids. CDR3 sequence: CASRKDRSGTEAFF. DNA of the CDR3: TGTGCCAGTAGGAAAGACAGGAGTGGAACTGAAGCTTTCTTT.

The chain links TRBV5-1 to TRBJ2-7, with 8 bases fitting TRBD2. CDR3 length: 16 residues. Losses at the gene ends were 3 bases for V and 4 bases for J; bases not matched to a gene: 12. The germline V gene encodes CDR1 SGHRS and CDR2 YFSETQ. The CDR3 here is CASSSALAGIRYEQYF. The DNA of the CDR3 is TGCGCCAGCAGCTCTGCTTTAGCGGGAATTAGGTACGAGCAGTACTTC.

The V call is TRBV5-4, the J call TRBJ2-1; D remains unclear. Germline V gives CDR1 SGHNT, CDR2 YYREEE (reference sequence). The CDR3 extends over 14 amino acids. V lost 4 bases and J lost 3, with 11 bases in between. CDR3 DNA: TGTGCCAGCAGCAACGCCCGAGACTACAATGAGCAGTTCTTC. It is translated as CASSNARDYNEQFF.